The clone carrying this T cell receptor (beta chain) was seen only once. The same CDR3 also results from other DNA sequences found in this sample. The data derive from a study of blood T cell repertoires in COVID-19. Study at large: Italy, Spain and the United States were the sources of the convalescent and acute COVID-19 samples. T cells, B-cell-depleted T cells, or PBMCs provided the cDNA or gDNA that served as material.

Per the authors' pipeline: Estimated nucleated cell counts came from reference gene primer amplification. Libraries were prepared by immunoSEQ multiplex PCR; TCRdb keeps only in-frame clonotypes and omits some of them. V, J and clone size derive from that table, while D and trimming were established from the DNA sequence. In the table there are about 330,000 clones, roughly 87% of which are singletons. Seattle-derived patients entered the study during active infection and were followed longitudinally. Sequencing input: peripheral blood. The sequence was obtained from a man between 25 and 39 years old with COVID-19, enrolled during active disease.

CDR3 nucleotides: TGTGCCAGCAGTCTTGGGAGGGAGCAGTACTTC. Protein: CASSLGREQYF. The chain recombines TRBV28 with TRBJ2-7, with D perhaps TRBD2 (6 bases). In germline, CDR1 is MDHEN, CDR2 SYDVKM. This CDR3 spans 11 amino acids. V shed 5 bases and J shed 7 bases, with 9 bases lying between them.